One and the same sample provided the 27 T cell receptor beta chains below, sequenced in a study of cytotoxic CD8 clonotypes in ibrutinib-treated CLL. Some clones are missing from TCRdb's copy, which holds only in-frame ones; the method was immunoSEQ multiplex PCR. The sample carries about 160,000 clones, under 85% recorded once. The sequenced sample was PBMCs, obtained after 24 months of ibrutinib treatment. These receptors were taken from a human donor with chronic lymphocytic leukemia.

This sequence joins TRBV28 and TRBJ2-7, with D perhaps TRBD2 (5 bases). The CDR3 is made up of 12 amino acids. V lost 7 bases and J 3 bases, leaving 10 bases between the germline ends. Germline V CDR1 and CDR2: MDHEN, SYDVKM. The CDR3 region is CASTVGDYEQYF. Here the CDR3 DNA reads TGTGCCAGCACGGTGGGAGACTACGAGCAGTACTTC.

The chain recombines TRBV18 with TRBJ1-2; no firm D call. V was clipped by 3 bases and J by 4 bases, with 15 bases between them. This CDR3 is 15 amino acids long. CDR1 KGHSH and CDR2 LQKENI come from the germline V gene. The CDR3 coding sequence is TGTGCCAGCTCACCGGTAGCGTCTCTTAGCTATGGCTACACCTTC. Translated: CASSPVASLSYGYTF.

The chain has TRBV6-5 and TRBJ1-1; TRBD1 is a possible D gene (5 bases). This CDR3 comprises 14 residues. CDR1 is MNHEY, CDR2 SVGAGI, per germline. The germline V and J ends were trimmed by 6 bases and 0 bases, with 11 bases remaining between them. The CDR3 spells CASSRVGVNTEAFF. The DNA for the CDR3 is TGTGCCAGCAGCCGGGTGGGGGTGAACACTGAAGCTTTCTTT.

The chain couples TRBV7-3 to TRBJ2-3; D is perhaps TRBD1 (6 bases). V was cut by 4 bases and J by 3 bases, with 14 bases left in between. The CDR3 is made up of 15 amino acids. Looked up from germline, CDR1 is SGHTA and CDR2 is FQGTGA. CDR3 loop: CASSSAQGGTDTQYF. Written as DNA, the CDR3 is TGTGCCAGCAGCTCCGCACAGGGTGGGACAGATACGCAGTATTTT.

This clone was found once. The chain joins TRBV6-6 to TRBJ1-1, with TRBD1 matching over 10 bases. Germline-derived CDR1 and CDR2 are MNHNY and SVGAGI (reference sequence). The CDR3 extends over 14 amino acids. The V segment lost 6 bases and the J segment 2 bases; nucleotides outside the gene matches: 3. The CDR3 nucleotides are TGTGCCAGCAGGGGGGACAGGGGTAACACTGAAGCTTTCTTT. As protein: CASRGDRGNTEAFF.

The chain employs TRBV5-4 and TRBJ1-6; D perhaps matches TRBD1 (5 bases). CDR3 length: 15 residues. Germline V gene sequence: CDR1 SGHNT, CDR2 YYREEE (reference sequence). V gave up 6 bases and J gave up 7 bases, with 17 bases separating them. This chain's CDR3 is CASKVSGQINSPLHF. The CDR3 bases are TGTGCCAGCAAGGTTTCAGGGCAGATCAATTCACCCCTCCACTTT.

The gene calls are TRBV4-2 and TRBJ2-3; 11 nucleotides align to TRBD2. The germline CDR1 and CDR2 sequences are LGHNA and YNFKEQ. CDR3 size: 18 residues. With 5 bases clipped from V and 2 bases from J, the junction kept 12 bases outside the gene matches. The CDR3 here is CASSYYATSGGLTDTQYF. The CDR3 bases are TGTGCCAGCAGCTACTACGCCACTAGCGGGGGCCTCACAGATACGCAGTATTTT.

On this clone: This same CDR3 is encoded by further DNA sequences in the sample. The chain recombines TRBV5-1 with TRBJ2-6, with D tentatively TRBD1 (5 bases). V lost 4 bases, J lost 0 bases, and 8 bases lay in between. Germline-derived CDR1 and CDR2 are SGHRS and YFSETQ. The CDR3 sequence is 15 residues long. The CDR3 region has the DNA TGCGCCAGCAGCCCAGACAGCTCTGGGGCCAACGTCCTGACTTTC. This translates into CASSPDSSGANVLTF.

This clone appeared a single time. The rearrangement links TRBV4-1 to TRBJ2-3; TRBD2 agrees at 7 bases. CDR1 MGHRA and CDR2 YSYEKL come from the germline V gene. Unmatched junction bases numbered 7, after V lost 0 bases and J lost 1 base. This CDR3 comprises 17 residues. CDR3: CASSQDRGGLGTDTQYF. The DNA for the CDR3 is TGCGCCAGCAGCCAAGATCGGGGAGGGCTCGGCACAGATACGCAGTATTTT.

J is TRBJ2-7 and V is TRBV11-2, with 8 bases lining up with TRBD1. V lost 5 bases to trimming and J lost 0 bases; unmatched junction nucleotides: 15. This CDR3 has 18 amino acids. In germline, CDR1 is SGHAT, CDR2 FQNNGV. CDR3 loop: CASSHRDRSQPNSYEQYF. The CDR3 region has the DNA TGTGCCAGCAGCCACCGGGACAGGAGCCAACCTAACTCCTACGAGCAGTACTTC.

The J gene is TRBJ1-1, the V gene TRBV15, with TRBD1 identical over 7 bases. With V trimmed by 8 bases and J by 0 bases, 3 bases remained unmatched. The CDR3 loop spans 13 amino acids. Germline CDR1 LNHNV, CDR2 YYDKDF (reference sequence). CDR3 coding DNA: TGTGCCACCCTGGACAGGCTGAACACTGAAGCTTTCTTT. Residues: CATLDRLNTEAFF.

This rearrangement joins TRBV19 to TRBJ1-4, with 10 bases matching TRBD1. The CDR3 contains 13 residues. CDR1 is LNHDA, CDR2 SQIVND, per germline (reference sequence). J was trimmed by 10 bases and V by 5 bases; bases with no gene match: 4. CDR3 coding DNA: TGTGCCAGTAGTGACAGGGGGCATCGAAAACTGTTTTTT. The encoded protein is CASSDRGHRKLFF.

The chain combines TRBV6-5 with TRBJ2-7; 7 nucleotides match TRBD1. Germline loops: CDR1 MNHEY, CDR2 SVGAGI. Trimming took 4 bases from V and 5 from J; bases not matched to a gene: 8. The CDR3 loop spans 14 amino acids. The DNA for the CDR3 is TGTGCCAGCAGTTCCGCGACAGGGTTCCACGAGCAGTACTTC. It is translated as CASSSATGFHEQYF.

J is TRBJ2-3 and V is TRBV27, with 8 bases lining up with TRBD2. The germline V gene has CDR1 MNHEY and CDR2 SMNVEV (reference sequence). Germline trimming cut 5 bases from V and 5 bases from J; bases unmatched to any gene: 3. The CDR3 is 13 amino acids. CDR3: CASSQTSVDTQYF. The DNA of the CDR3 is TGTGCCAGCAGTCAGACTAGCGTAGATACGCAGTATTTT.

J is TRBJ2-1 and V is TRBV11-2, with TRBD2 matching over 7 bases. V lost 1 base, J lost 2 bases, and 11 bases stayed unmatched. The CDR3 length is 18 residues. Germline CDR1 reads SGHAT; CDR2 reads FQNNGV. This CDR3 is CASSLVPPSSGAYNEQFF. In nucleotides, the CDR3 is TGTGCCAGCAGCTTAGTACCTCCCTCTAGCGGAGCCTACAATGAGCAGTTCTTC.

The J gene is TRBJ2-1, the V gene TRBV27; D is possibly TRBD1 or TRBD2 (5 bases each). V was trimmed by 5 bases and J by 0 bases, leaving 11 bases between them. CDR1 and CDR2 (germline): MNHEY, SMNVEV (reference sequence). The CDR3 extends over 15 amino acids. CDR3 in DNA: TGTGCCAGCAGTCTCCCAGGGAGCTCCTACAATGAGCAGTTCTTC. Amino acids: CASSLPGSSYNEQFF.

This chain connects TRBV11-2 to TRBJ1-1; D is possibly TRBD1 (5 bases). V lost 1 base and J lost 4, with 10 bases in between. Germline CDR1 SGHAT, CDR2 FQNNGV. The CDR3 totals 14 residues. The CDR3 sequence: CASSLGAGSTEAFF. In DNA, the CDR3 is TGTGCCAGCAGCTTAGGAGCAGGGTCCACTGAAGCTTTCTTT. The whole variable domain, filled in from reference TRBV11-2 and TRBJ1-1, reads EAGVAQSPRYKIIEKRQSVAFWCNPISGHATLYWYQQILGQGPKLLIQFQNNGVVDDSQLPKDRFSAERLKGVDSTLKIQPAKLEDSAVYLCASSLGAGSTEAFFGQGTRLTVV.

J is TRBJ2-7 and V is TRBV11-2, with D possibly being TRBD1 (6 bases). The V and J ends lost 3 bases and 2 bases respectively, with 11 bases between them. CDR3 size: 14 residues. CDR1 is SGHAT, CDR2 FQNNGV, per germline. CDR3 in amino acids: CASSFSQGPYEQYF. The CDR3 DNA follows: TGTGCCAGCAGCTTCTCACAGGGACCCTACGAGCAGTACTTC.

The chain joins TRBV30 to TRBJ1-3; the D is unclear. Germline-derived CDR1 and CDR2 are GTSNPN and SVGIG (reference sequence). The CDR3 is made up of 14 amino acids. Trimming left V 7 bases short and J 0 bases short, with 13 bases between. The CDR3 protein is CASGWGISGNTIYF. The CDR3 DNA is TGTGCCTCTGGTTGGGGTATCTCTGGAAACACCATATATTTT. The variable domain in full, with the rest retrieved from reference TRBV30 and TRBJ1-3, is SQTIHQWPATLVQPVGSPLSLECTVEGTSNPNLYWYRQAAGRGLQLLFYSVGIGQISSEVPQNLSASRPQDRQFILSSKKLLLSDSGFYLCASGWGISGNTIYFGEGSWLTVV.

The V and J genes are TRBV4-2 and TRBJ1-2; D gene unclear. Germline loops: CDR1 LGHNA, CDR2 YNFKEQ. Between the trimmed V and J ends, which lost 4 bases and 2 bases, there was a span of 14 bases. This CDR3 comprises 15 residues. The CDR3 reads CASSPTGGQNYGYTF. For the CDR3, the DNA is TGTGCCAGCAGCCCAACCGGCGGCCAGAACTATGGCTACACCTTC.

The genes are TRBV4-1 and TRBJ1-1, with D maybe TRBD1 (5 bases). Germline V lookup: CDR1 MGHRA, CDR2 YSYEKL. The V gene lost 2 bases and the J gene lost 6 bases, with 22 bases spanning the gap. The CDR3 loop spans 17 amino acids. The CDR3 nucleotides read TGCGCCAGCAGCCAAAGCCCGATCGGGGGTTGGGTAGCTGAAGCTTTCTTT. Translating gives CASSQSPIGGWVAEAFF.

The chain is built from TRBV19 and TRBJ2-7, with D perhaps matching TRBD2 (7 bases). Trimming cost V 1 base and J 2 bases, with 21 bases left between them. The CDR3 extends over 18 amino acids. In germline, CDR1 is LNHDA, CDR2 SQIVND (reference sequence). This CDR3 reads CASSIAYRGLADTYEQYF. The DNA for the CDR3 is TGTGCCAGTAGTATAGCGTATCGGGGGCTAGCGGATACCTACGAGCAGTACTTC.

The J gene is TRBJ2-7, the V gene TRBV28; TRBD1 matches 9 bases. The CDR3 is 14 residues long. V lost 5 bases and J lost 7; bases outside the gene matches: 9. Germline V lookup: CDR1 MDHEN, CDR2 SYDVKM. Here the CDR3 DNA reads TGTGCCAGCAGTCTCCCAGACAGGGGGGTAGAGCAGTACTTC. Amino acid sequence: CASSLPDRGVEQYF.

The table lists this clone with a few counts. This chain's CDR3 is CATAPSGTTVQPQHF. The CDR3 region has the DNA TGTGCCACCGCCCCCTCCGGGACAACTGTTCAGCCCCAGCATTTT. The chain links TRBV27 to TRBJ1-5, with D tentatively TRBD1 (6 bases). The CDR3 contains 15 residues. V lost 10 bases and J 6 bases, leaving 22 bases between the germline ends. The germline V gene encodes CDR1 MNHEY and CDR2 SMNVEV (reference sequence).

The V gene is TRBV28, the J gene TRBJ1-4; D unclear. V lost 3 bases, J lost 8 bases, and 13 bases lay in between. The CDR3 length is 14 residues. From germline, CDR1 is MDHEN and CDR2 SYDVKM. CDR3: CASSFFSEWEKLFF. CDR3 nucleotide sequence: TGTGCCAGCAGTTTCTTCTCCGAGTGGGAAAAACTGTTTTTT.

The chain carries TRBV18 and TRBJ1-1; D not resolved. Trimming left V 3 bases short and J 2 bases short, with 7 bases between. The germline CDR1 and CDR2 sequences are KGHSH and LQKENI. The CDR3 spans 13 residues. CDR3 amino acids: CASSPFTNTEAFF. The CDR3 DNA reads as TGTGCCAGCTCACCTTTTACAAACACTGAAGCTTTCTTT.

The rearrangement links TRBV29-1 to TRBJ2-7, with D maybe TRBD2 (6 bases). Germline V CDR1 and CDR2: SQVTM, ANQGSEA. The V gene lost 6 bases and the J gene lost 0 bases, with 21 bases spanning the gap. The CDR3 sequence is 16 residues long. CDR3 region: CSVGGVGGSSSYEQYF. CDR3 DNA: TGCAGCGTCGGAGGGGTTGGCGGTTCGTCCTCCTACGAGCAGTACTTC.